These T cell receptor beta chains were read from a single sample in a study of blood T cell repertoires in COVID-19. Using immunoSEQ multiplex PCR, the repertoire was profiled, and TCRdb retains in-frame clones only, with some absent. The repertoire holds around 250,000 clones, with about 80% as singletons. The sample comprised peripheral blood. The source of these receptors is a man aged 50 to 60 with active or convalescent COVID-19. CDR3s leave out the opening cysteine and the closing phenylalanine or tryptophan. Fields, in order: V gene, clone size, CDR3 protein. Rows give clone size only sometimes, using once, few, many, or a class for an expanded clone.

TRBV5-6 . ASSLDRAETEAF
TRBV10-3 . AIRGTGYYEQY
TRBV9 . ASSVGQAHEQY
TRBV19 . ASSIGGANTEAF
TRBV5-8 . ASSLGGRGNNSPLH
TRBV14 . ASSQDGADFGQY
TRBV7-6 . ASSSSTSFPPRHNEQF
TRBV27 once ASSLSGGSGNTIY
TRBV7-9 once ASSSQGGDYEQY
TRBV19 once ASSGDHDRGLYNEQF
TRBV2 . ASRADMDTEAF
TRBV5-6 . ASSLGTGGGRGYT
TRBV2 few ASSEDRGLGNSPLH
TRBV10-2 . ASSEFGQGNQPQH
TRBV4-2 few ASSQDTSGSYEQY
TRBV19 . ASSIGGAQETQY
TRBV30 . AWSPGHNPSYEQY
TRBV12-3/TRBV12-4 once ASRLSNQPQH